The TCR beta chain described here comes from a study of PD-1 blockade in classical Hodgkin lymphoma. TCRdb's table, derived via immunoSEQ multiplex PCR, lists solely in-frame clones and lacks some. The sample has about 63,000 clones; more than 75% are singletons. In every patient, relapse followed autologous stem cell transplantation, while exposure to brentuximab vedotin differed. Trimming left V 2 bases short and J 1 base short, with 8 bases between. Per germline, CDR1 SEHNR and CDR2 FQNEAQ (reference sequence). This CDR3 contains 14 residues. This sequence joins TRBV7-9 and TRBJ1-1; no definite D call. The sample here was peripheral blood mononuclear cells (PBMCs), taken before the second cycle of nivolumab. The TCR comes from a human donor with classical Hodgkin lymphoma. The CDR3 region is CASSLYSSNTEAFF. CDR3 sequence (DNA): TGTGCCAGCAGCTTATACAGTTCGAACACTGAAGCTTTCTTT.